The 11 T cell receptor beta chains presented below share a single source sample, sequenced in a study of metastatic and nonmetastatic thyroid tumors. No treatment had been given to any patient before thyroid surgery. TCRdb re-called the PCR reads via MiXCR. The data show just under 8,000 clones, with approximately 30% seen just once and approximately 6.1% held by the top ten. The sequenced sample was adjacent normal tissue. These receptors were obtained from a female donor with papillary thyroid cancer or a benign thyroid nodule (not recorded which). Some clones in this sample may be carry-over from other donors' samples.

This clone was observed a single time. The rearrangement uses TRBV9 and TRBJ2-2; D gene uncertain. With 3 bases removed from V and 3 bases from J, the gap between germline ends came to 9 bases. The CDR3 contains 14 residues. Looked up from germline, CDR1 is SGDLS and CDR2 is YYNGEE. In DNA, the CDR3 is TGTGCCAGCAGCGGTGTTGGGGACACCGGGGAGCTGTTTTTT. This gives the protein CASSGVGDTGELFF. The whole variable domain, remainder taken from reference TRBV9 and TRBJ2-2, is DSGVTQTPKHLITATGQRVTLRCSPRSGDLSVYWYQQSLDQGLQFLIQYYNGEERAKGNILERFSAQQFPDLHSELNLSSLELGDSALYFCASSGVGDTGELFFGEGSRLTVL.

This clone has more than one count but fewer than ten. The chain links TRBV6-1 to TRBJ1-4, with D unresolved. Germline loops: CDR1 MNHNS, CDR2 SASEGT. This CDR3 region has 15 residues. V lost 6 bases, J lost 7 bases, and 18 bases lay in between. The DNA for the CDR3 is TGTGCCAGCAGGGTTTCGGGTATTATAGGTGAAAAACTGTTTTTT. It specifies CASRVSGIIGEKLFF.

The chain recombines TRBV12-3 or TRBV12-4 with TRBJ1-2, with TRBD1 identical over 7 bases. The CDR3 extends over 15 amino acids. Losses at the gene ends were 3 bases for V and 2 bases for J; bases not matched to a gene: 6. The CDR3 region has the DNA TGTGCCAGCAGTTTTAAAGGGGACAGCAACTATGGCTACACCTTC. Its protein is CASSFKGDSNYGYTF.

The chain links TRBV20-1 to TRBJ1-2; no clear D gene. V was pared by 2 bases and J by 2 bases, with 6 bases between. Germline V gene data show CDR1 as DFQATT and CDR2 as SNEGSKA (reference sequence). The CDR3 covers 12 residues. The DNA of the CDR3 is TGCAGTGCTAGATCGGGGAACTATGGCTACACCTTC. It yields the protein CSARSGNYGYTF.

The gene calls are TRBV20-1 and TRBJ1-1, with D tentatively TRBD1 (6 bases). The V gene lost 5 bases and the J gene lost 0 bases, with 10 bases spanning the gap. Germline CDR1 reads DFQATT; CDR2 reads SNEGSKA (reference sequence). This CDR3 spans 13 amino acids. CDR3 loop: CSARRDMNTEAFF. CDR3 nucleotide sequence: TGCAGTGCTCGGCGGGACATGAACACTGAAGCTTTCTTT.

This clone showed up many times. The J gene is TRBJ1-1, the V gene TRBV30; a weak D match, TRBD1 (6 bases). The V gene lost 0 bases and the J gene lost 7 bases, with 12 bases spanning the gap. CDR1 GTSNPN and CDR2 SVGIG come from the germline V gene (reference sequence). The CDR3 has 13 amino acids. CDR3 sequence reads: CAWSVGRGSEAFF. CDR3 nucleotides: TGTGCCTGGAGTGTCGGCAGGGGAAGTGAAGCTTTCTTT.

V gene TRBV29-1 combines with J gene TRBJ2-7; no firm D call. Germline assignment: CDR1 SQVTM and CDR2 ANQGSEA. The CDR3 is 11 amino acids. Trimming stripped 7 bases from V and 3 bases from J, with 10 bases between. CDR3 DNA sequence: TGCAGCGCGGGCGTGGGCTACGAGCAGTACTTC. Residues: CSAGVGYEQYF.

The genes are TRBV20-1 and TRBJ2-5, with TRBD2 matching over 7 bases. This CDR3 has 12 amino acids. Germline CDR1 and CDR2: DFQATT and SNEGSKA (reference sequence). Written as DNA, the CDR3 is TGCAGGCGTCGAGGGAGGGGAGAGACCCAGTACTTC. Its protein is CRRRGRGETQYF.

The V call is TRBV5-1, the J call TRBJ2-6; D might be TRBD2 (5 bases). The CDR3 is 16 amino acids. Per germline, CDR1 SGHRS and CDR2 YFSETQ. V lost 0 bases to trimming and J lost 3 bases, with 10 bases between them. The CDR3 coding sequence is TGCGCCAGCAGCTTGGAAGTCGGGATTGGGGCCAACGTCCTGACTTTC. Translated: CASSLEVGIGANVLTF.

This sequence joins TRBV6-1 and TRBJ2-1; tentatively, D is TRBD1 (6 bases). The CDR3 loop spans 11 amino acids. In germline, CDR1 is MNHNS, CDR2 SASEGT. Trimming shortened V by 6 bases and J by 9 bases, and 9 bases separated the two germline ends. The CDR3 sequence is CASRKGVEQFF. The CDR3 DNA is TGTGCCAGCAGGAAGGGGGTTGAGCAGTTCTTC.

This clone is large in the sample. V gene TRBV12-3 or TRBV12-4 combines with J gene TRBJ2-3, with D unresolved. This CDR3 contains 13 residues. V shed 2 bases and J shed 9 bases, with 12 bases lying between them. CDR3 sequence reads: CASSLNRMGTQYF. The CDR3 DNA is TGTGCCAGCAGTTTAAACCGCATGGGGACGCAGTATTTT.